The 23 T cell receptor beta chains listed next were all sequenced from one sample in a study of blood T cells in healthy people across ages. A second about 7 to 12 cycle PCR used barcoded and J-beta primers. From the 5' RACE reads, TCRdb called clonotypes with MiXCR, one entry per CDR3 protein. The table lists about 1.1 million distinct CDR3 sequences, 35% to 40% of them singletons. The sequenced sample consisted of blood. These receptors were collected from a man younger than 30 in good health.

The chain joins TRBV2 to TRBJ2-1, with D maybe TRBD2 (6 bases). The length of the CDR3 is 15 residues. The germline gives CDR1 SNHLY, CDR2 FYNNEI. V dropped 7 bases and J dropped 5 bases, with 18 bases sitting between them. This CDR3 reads CASKRTSTRNNEQFF. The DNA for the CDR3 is TGTGCCAGCAAGCGAACTAGCACTCGAAACAATGAGCAGTTCTTC.

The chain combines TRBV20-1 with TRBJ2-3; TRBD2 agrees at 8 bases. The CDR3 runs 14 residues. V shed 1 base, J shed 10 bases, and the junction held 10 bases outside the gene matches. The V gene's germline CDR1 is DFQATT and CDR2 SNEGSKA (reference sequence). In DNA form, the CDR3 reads TGCAGTGCTAGAGGCGGGGGGCAAAACCGAGCGCAGTATTTT. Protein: CSARGGGQNRAQYF.

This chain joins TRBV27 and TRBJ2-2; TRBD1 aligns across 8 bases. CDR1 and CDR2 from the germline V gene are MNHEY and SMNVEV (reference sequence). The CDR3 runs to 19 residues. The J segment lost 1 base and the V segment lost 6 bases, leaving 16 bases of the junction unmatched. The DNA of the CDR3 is TGTGCCAGCAGATCAAACAGGGGGTGGACAGGGTTGAACACCGGGGAGCTGTTTTTT. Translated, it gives CASRSNRGWTGLNTGELFF.

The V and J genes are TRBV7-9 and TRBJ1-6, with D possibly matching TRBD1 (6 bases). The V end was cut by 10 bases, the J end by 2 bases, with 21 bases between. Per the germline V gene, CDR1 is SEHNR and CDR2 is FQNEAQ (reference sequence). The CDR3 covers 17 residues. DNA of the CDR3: TGTGCCACCAAACCGTCGGGGGGGCAGACCTATAATTCACCCCTCCACTTT. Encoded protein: CATKPSGGQTYNSPLHF.

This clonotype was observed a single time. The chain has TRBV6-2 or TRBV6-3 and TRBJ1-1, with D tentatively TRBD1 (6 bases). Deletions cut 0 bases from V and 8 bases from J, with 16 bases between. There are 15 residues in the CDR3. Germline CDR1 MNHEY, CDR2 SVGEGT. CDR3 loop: CASSYSPDSLDEAFF. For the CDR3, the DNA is TGTGCCAGCAGTTACTCACCGGACAGTTTAGACGAAGCTTTCTTT.

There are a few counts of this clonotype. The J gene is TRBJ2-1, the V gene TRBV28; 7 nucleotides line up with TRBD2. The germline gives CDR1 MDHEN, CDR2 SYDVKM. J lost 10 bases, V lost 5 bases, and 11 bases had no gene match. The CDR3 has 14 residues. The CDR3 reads CASSGDWGGREQFF. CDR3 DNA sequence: TGTGCCAGCAGTGGGGACTGGGGGGGAAGAGAGCAGTTCTTC.

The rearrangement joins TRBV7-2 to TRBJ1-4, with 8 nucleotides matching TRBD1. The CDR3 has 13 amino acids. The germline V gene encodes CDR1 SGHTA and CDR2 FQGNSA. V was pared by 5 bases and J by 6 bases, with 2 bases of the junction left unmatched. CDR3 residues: CTSSQQGDEKLFF. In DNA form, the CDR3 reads TGTACCAGCAGCCAACAGGGGGATGAAAAACTGTTTTTT.

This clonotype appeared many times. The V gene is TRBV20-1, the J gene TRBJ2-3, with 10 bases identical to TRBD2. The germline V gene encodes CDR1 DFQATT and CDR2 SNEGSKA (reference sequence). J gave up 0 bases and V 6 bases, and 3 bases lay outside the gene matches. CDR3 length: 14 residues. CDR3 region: CSAPTSGSTDTQYF. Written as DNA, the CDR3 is TGCAGTGCCCCGACTAGCGGGAGCACAGATACGCAGTATTTT.

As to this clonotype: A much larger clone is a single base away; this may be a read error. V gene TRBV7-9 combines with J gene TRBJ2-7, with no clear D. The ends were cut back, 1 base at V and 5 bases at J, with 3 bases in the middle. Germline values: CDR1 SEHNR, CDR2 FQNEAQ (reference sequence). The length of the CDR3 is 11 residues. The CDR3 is CASSLVHEQYF. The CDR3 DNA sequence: TGTGCCAGCAGCTTAGTCCACGAGCAGTACTTC.

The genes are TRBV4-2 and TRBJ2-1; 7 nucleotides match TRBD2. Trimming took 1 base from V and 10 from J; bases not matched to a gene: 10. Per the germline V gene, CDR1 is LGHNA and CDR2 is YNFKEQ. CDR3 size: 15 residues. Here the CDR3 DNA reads TGTGCCAGCAGCCAAGGGGGAGGGTATTCCTACGAGCAGTTCTTC. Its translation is CASSQGGGYSYEQFF.

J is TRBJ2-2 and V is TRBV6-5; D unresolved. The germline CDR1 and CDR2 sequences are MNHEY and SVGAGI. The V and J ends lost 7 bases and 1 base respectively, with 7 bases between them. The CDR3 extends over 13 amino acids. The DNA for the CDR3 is TGTGCCAGCAAGAGACAGAACACCGGGGAGCTGTTTTTT. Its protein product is CASKRQNTGELFF.

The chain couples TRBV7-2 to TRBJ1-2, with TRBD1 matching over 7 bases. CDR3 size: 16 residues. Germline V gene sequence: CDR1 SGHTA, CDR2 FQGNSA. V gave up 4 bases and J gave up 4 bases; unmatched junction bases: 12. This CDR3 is CASSSNRGLPRYGYTF. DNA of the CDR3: TGTGCCAGCAGCTCAAACAGGGGTCTCCCCCGCTATGGCTACACCTTC.

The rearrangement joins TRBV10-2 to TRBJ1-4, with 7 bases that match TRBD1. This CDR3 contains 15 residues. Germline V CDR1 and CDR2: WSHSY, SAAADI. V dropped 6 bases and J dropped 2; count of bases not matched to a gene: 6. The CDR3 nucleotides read TGCGCCAGCAGCGATCCGGGACAGACTAATGAAAAACTGTTTTTT. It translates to CASSDPGQTNEKLFF.

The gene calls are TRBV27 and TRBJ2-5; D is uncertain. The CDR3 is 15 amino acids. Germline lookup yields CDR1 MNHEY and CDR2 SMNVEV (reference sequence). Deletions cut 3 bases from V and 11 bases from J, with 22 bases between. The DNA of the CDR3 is TGTGCCAGCAGTTTGGGGTGGGGAATGTACAATGAGCAGTACTTC. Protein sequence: CASSLGWGMYNEQYF.

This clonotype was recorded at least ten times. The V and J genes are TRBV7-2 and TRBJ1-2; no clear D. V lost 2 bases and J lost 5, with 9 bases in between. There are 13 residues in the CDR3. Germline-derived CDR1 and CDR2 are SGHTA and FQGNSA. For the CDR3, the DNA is TGTGCCAGCAGCTTAAGCGTACGATATGGCTACACCTTC. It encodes CASSLSVRYGYTF.

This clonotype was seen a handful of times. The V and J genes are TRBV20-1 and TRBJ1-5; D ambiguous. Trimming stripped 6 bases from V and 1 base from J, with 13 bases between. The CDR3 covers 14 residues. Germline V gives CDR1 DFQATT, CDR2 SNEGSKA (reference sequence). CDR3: CSAIPSWSNQPQHF. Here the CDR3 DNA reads TGCAGTGCGATCCCCTCTTGGAGCAATCAGCCCCAGCATTTT.

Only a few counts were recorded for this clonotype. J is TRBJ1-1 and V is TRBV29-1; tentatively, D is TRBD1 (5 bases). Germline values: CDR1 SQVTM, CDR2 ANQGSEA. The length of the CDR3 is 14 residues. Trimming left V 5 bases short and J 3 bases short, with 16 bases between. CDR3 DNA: TGCAGCGTTTCTACCACCTTGGGGGACACTGAAGCTTTCTTT. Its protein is CSVSTTLGDTEAFF.

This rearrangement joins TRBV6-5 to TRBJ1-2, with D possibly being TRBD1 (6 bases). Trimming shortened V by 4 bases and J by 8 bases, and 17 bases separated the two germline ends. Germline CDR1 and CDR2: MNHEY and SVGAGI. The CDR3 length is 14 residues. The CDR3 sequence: CASSSPNRDTGYTF. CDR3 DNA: TGTGCCAGCAGTTCCCCGAACAGGGATACGGGCTACACCTTC.

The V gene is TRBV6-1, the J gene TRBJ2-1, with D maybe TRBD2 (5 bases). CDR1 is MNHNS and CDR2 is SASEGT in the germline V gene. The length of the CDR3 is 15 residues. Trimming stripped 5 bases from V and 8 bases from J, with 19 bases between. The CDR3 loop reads CASSKEWRYNDEQFF. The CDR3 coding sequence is TGTGCCAGCAGTAAGGAGTGGAGGTACAACGATGAGCAGTTCTTC.

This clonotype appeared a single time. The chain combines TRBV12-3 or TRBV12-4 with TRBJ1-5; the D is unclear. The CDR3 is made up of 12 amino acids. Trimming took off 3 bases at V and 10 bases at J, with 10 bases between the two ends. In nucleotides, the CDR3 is TGTGCCAGCAGTTTTTCCCTGGGACCCCAGCATTTT. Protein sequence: CASSFSLGPQHF.

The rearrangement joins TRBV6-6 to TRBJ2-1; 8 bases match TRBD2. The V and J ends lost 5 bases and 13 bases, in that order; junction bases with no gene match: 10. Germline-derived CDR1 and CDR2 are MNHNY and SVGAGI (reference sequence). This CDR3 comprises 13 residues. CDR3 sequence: CASSTVSGAPQFF. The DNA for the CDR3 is TGTGCCAGCAGTACCGTTAGCGGGGCCCCCCAGTTCTTC.

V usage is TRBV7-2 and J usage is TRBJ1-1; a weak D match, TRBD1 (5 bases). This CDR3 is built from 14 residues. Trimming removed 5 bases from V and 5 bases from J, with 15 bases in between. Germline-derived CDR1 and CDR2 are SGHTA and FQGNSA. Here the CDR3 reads CASSTRGVWTEAFF. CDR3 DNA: TGTGCCAGCAGCACGCGGGGGGTTTGGACTGAAGCTTTCTTT.

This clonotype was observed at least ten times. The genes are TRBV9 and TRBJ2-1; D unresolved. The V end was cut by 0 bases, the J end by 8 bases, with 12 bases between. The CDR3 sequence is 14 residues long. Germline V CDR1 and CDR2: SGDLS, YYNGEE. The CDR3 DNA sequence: TGTGCCAGCAGCGTAGTTGGTAGTGGCGATGAGCAGTTCTTC. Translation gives CASSVVGSGDEQFF.